This T cell receptor beta chain was observed in a study of tumor-infiltrating lymphocytes in primary liver carcinoma. TCR beta cDNA came from about 0.45 ug total RNA, primed with a constant-region primer. Slightly modified ARM-PCR, run as three nested multiplex PCR rounds, produced the TCR beta libraries. TRBV1-TRBV30 forward primers paired with a C-beta reverse primer drove the first two PCR rounds, ten to eleven cycles each. TCRdb reprocessed the multiplex PCR reads via MiXCR and lists one record per CDR3 protein. This table holds more than 90,000 distinct CDR3 sequences, about 63% found once. Scientists recovered RNA and DNA together from roughly 20-30 mg of unsorted bulk tissue. CDR3 length equals 15 residues. V lost 6 bases and J lost 13; bases outside the gene matches: 11. Germline V gene lookup returns CDR1 LNHDA and CDR2 SQIVND (reference sequence).

The chain is built from TRBV19 and TRBJ2-1; 14 positions agree with TRBD2. The sequenced sample consisted of liver tumor tissue from sampling region 2. Subset meaning: tumor region T2, inferior pole. This clonotype originated in a woman aged 60 to 75 with primary liver carcinoma and hepatitis B virus infection. CDR3 nucleotides: TGTGCCAGTAGGAACACACTGGGACTAGCGGGAGACCAGTTCTTC. Its translation is CASRNTLGLAGDQFF.